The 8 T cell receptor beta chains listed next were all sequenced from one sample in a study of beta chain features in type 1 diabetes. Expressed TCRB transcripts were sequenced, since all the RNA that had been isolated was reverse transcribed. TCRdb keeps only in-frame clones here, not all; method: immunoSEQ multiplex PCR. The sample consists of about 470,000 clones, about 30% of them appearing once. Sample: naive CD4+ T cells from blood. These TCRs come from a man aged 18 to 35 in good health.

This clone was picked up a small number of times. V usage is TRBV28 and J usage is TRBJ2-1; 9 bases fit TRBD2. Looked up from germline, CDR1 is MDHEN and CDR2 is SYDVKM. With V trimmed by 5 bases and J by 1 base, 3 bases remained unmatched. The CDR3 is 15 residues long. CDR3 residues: CASSPLAGSYNEQFF. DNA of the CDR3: TGTGCCAGCAGTCCCCTAGCGGGGTCCTACAATGAGCAGTTCTTC.

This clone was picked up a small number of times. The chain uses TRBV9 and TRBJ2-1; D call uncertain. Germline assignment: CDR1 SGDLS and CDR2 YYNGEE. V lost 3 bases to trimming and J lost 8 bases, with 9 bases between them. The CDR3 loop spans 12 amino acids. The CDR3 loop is CASSDTEYEQFF. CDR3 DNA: TGTGCCAGCAGCGATACAGAGTATGAGCAGTTCTTC.

CDR3 DNA: TGCGCCAGCAGCACCCGACAGGGAATGAGCTATGGCTACACCTTC. It specifies CASSTRQGMSYGYTF. The V gene is TRBV4-3, the J gene TRBJ1-2; 7 positions agree with TRBD1. CDR3 size: 15 residues. V shed 5 bases, J shed 4 bases, and the junction held 10 bases outside the gene matches. Germline V CDR1 and CDR2: LGHNA, YSLEER.

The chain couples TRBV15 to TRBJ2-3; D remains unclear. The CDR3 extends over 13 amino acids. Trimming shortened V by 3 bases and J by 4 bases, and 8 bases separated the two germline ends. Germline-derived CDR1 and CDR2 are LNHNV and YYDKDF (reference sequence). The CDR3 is CATSRNTPDTQYF. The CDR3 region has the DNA TGTGCCACCAGCAGGAATACGCCAGATACGCAGTATTTT.

CDR3 loop: CASGGQGPYGYTF. CDR3 sequence (DNA): TGTGCCAGCGGAGGACAGGGACCCTATGGCTACACCTTC. This rearrangement joins TRBV6-5 to TRBJ1-2; 8 bases are a match to TRBD1. The V gene's germline CDR1 is MNHEY and CDR2 SVGAGI. The CDR3 runs 13 residues. V trimming: 8 bases; J trimming: 4 bases; junction bases outside the gene matches: 6.

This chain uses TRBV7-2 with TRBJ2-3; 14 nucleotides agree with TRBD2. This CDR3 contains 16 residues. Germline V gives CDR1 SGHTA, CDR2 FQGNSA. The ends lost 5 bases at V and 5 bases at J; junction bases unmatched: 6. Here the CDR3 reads CASSMGLAGEGDTQYF. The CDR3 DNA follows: TGTGCCAGCAGCATGGGACTAGCGGGAGAGGGAGATACGCAGTATTTT.

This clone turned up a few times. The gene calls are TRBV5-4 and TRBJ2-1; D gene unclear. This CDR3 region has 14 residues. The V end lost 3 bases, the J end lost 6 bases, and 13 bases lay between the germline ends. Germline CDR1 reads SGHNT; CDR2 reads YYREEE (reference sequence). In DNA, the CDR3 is TGTGCCAGCAGCTCCCCTTCCGCTAGCAATGAGCAGTTCTTC. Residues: CASSSPSASNEQFF.

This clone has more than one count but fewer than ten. The chain's CDR3 is CASSHPGQGTGEKLFF. CDR3 nucleotide sequence: TGCGCCAGCAGCCATCCCGGACAGGGAACGGGGGAAAAACTGTTTTTT. The chain combines TRBV4-1 with TRBJ1-4, with 8 bases identical to TRBD1. Per the germline V gene, CDR1 is MGHRA and CDR2 is YSYEKL. There are 16 residues in the CDR3. V was clipped by 3 bases and J by 8 bases; unmatched bases: 11.